The 22 T cell receptor beta chains below were found in one sample sequenced in a study of a mutant IDH1 vaccine in newly diagnosed glioma. Time point indicated: week 35, safety follow-up. A single vaccine dose contained 300 ug of mutant IDH1 20-mer peptide, and topical imiquimod was used with it. TCRdb's table, derived via immunoSEQ multiplex PCR, lists solely in-frame clones and lacks some. The data contain about 50,000 clones, 84% of them seen just once; the ten biggest clones take up roughly 4%. No antigens are known for them. The sequencing used PBMCs, collected from a glioma patient whose treatment included an IDH1 peptide vaccine. These receptor sequences come from a woman aged 18-35 years with glioma.

This clone showed up just once. This chain links TRBV5-4 with TRBJ2-1; tentatively, D is TRBD2 (6 bases). Between the trimmed V and J ends, which lost 0 bases and 2 bases, there was a span of 12 bases. Germline V gene lookup returns CDR1 SGHNT and CDR2 YYREEE (reference sequence). The CDR3 loop spans 16 amino acids. This CDR3 reads CASSLGGGAPYNEQFF. The DNA of the CDR3 is TGTGCCAGCAGCTTGGGGGGCGGGGCCCCCTACAATGAGCAGTTCTTC.

This sequence joins TRBV27 and TRBJ2-2; D is unclear. Germline CDR1 MNHEY, CDR2 SMNVEV (reference sequence). V was clipped by 8 bases and J by 11 bases, with 3 bases between them. The CDR3 has 8 amino acids. The chain's CDR3 is CASGELFF. DNA of the CDR3: TGTGCCAGCGGCGAGCTGTTTTTT.

As regards this clone: Other DNA sequences in this sample translate to the same CDR3. The V gene is TRBV11-2, the J gene TRBJ2-7, with a possible D match to TRBD2 (6 bases). CDR1 and CDR2 from the germline V gene are SGHAT and FQNNGV. The V and J ends lost 0 bases and 2 bases respectively, with 8 bases between them. This CDR3 is 14 amino acids long. The CDR3 is CASSLDRGTYEQYF. In DNA, the CDR3 is TGTGCCAGCAGCTTAGATCGGGGGACCTACGAGCAGTACTTC.

The chain joins TRBV18 to TRBJ2-3; tentative D call: TRBD1 (5 bases). The CDR3 is 15 amino acids. Germline lookup yields CDR1 KGHSH and CDR2 LQKENI. V lost 3 bases, J lost 2 bases, and 12 bases lay in between. The CDR3 bases are TGTGCCAGCTCACCCCCTATGGGGCACACAGATACGCAGTATTTT. This encodes CASSPPMGHTDTQYF. The full variable domain, with the rest looked up from reference TRBV18 and TRBJ2-3, is NAGVMQNPRHLVRRRGQEARLRCSPMKGHSHVYWYRQLPEEGLKFMVYLQKENIIDESGMPKERFSAEFPKEGPSILRIQQVVRGDSAAYFCASSPPMGHTDTQYFGPGTRLTVL.

The CDR3 spells CASSLGTASYEQYF. The CDR3 DNA is TGTGCCAGCAGTCTCGGGACAGCTTCCTACGAGCAGTACTTC. The chain recombines TRBV27 with TRBJ2-7, with 7 bases fitting TRBD1. The junction had 5 bases not matched to a gene; V was cut back by 5 bases and J by 1 base. The length of the CDR3 is 14 residues. CDR1 and CDR2 from the germline V gene are MNHEY and SMNVEV (reference sequence).

The J gene is TRBJ2-7, the V gene TRBV19; 8 bases align to TRBD2. Germline V gene lookup returns CDR1 LNHDA and CDR2 SQIVND (reference sequence). After removal of 10 bases from V and 2 bases from J, the junction contained 10 bases not matched to a gene. CDR3 length: 14 residues. Written as DNA, the CDR3 is TGTGCCACCGCCCTCTCGGGGGGGACCTACGAGCAGTACTTC. Translated, it gives CATALSGGTYEQYF.

The rearrangement links TRBV9 to TRBJ1-1; weak D call: TRBD1 (6 bases). The germline V gene has CDR1 SGDLS and CDR2 YYNGEE. V gave up 0 bases and J gave up 4 bases, with 16 bases separating them. The CDR3 runs 16 residues. In DNA, the CDR3 is TGTGCCAGCAGCGTAGATTTTAGGGGGGTCCCCACTGAAGCTTTCTTT. Translating it yields CASSVDFRGVPTEAFF.

This clone has just one count. The V gene is TRBV9, the J gene TRBJ2-1, with 7 bases matching TRBD2. J gave up 7 bases and V 7 bases, and 5 bases lay outside the gene matches. This CDR3 is 12 amino acids long. Germline-derived CDR1 and CDR2 are SGDLS and YYNGEE. CDR3 DNA: TGTGCCAGCGGGGGAGCGGGGAATGAGCAGTTCTTC. Translation: CASGGAGNEQFF.

V is TRBV18 and J is TRBJ2-6, with TRBD2 matching over 7 bases. The length of the CDR3 is 16 residues. The junction had 0 bases not matched to a gene; V was cut back by 0 bases and J by 1 base. Per the germline V gene, CDR1 is KGHSH and CDR2 is LQKENI. The CDR3 spells CASSPPGGSGANVLTF. The CDR3, as DNA: TGTGCCAGCTCACCACCGGGGGGGTCTGGGGCCAACGTCCTGACTTTC.

The chain employs TRBV9 and TRBJ1-2; 11 nucleotides line up with TRBD1. Germline CDR1 reads SGDLS; CDR2 reads YYNGEE. V was clipped by 0 bases and J by 7 bases; unmatched bases: 5. CDR3 length equals 15 residues. The CDR3: CASSVDGQGAGGYTF. As DNA, the CDR3 is TGTGCCAGCAGCGTAGATGGACAGGGGGCGGGTGGCTACACCTTC.

The DNA of the CDR3 is TGCGCCAGCAGCCAAGTCCCTGGACTGGGAAACACCATATATTTT. Its protein product is CASSQVPGLGNTIYF. The rearrangement links TRBV4-3 to TRBJ1-3; the D is unclear. Trimming took off 1 base at V and 4 bases at J, with 11 bases between the two ends. Germline V gene data show CDR1 as LGHNA and CDR2 as YSLEER. The CDR3 covers 15 residues.

This chain links TRBV7-8 with TRBJ2-1, with D possibly being TRBD1 (7 bases). Germline CDR1 SGHVS, CDR2 FQNEAQ. The CDR3 has 15 residues. Trimming shortened V by 2 bases and J by 3 bases, and 11 bases separated the two germline ends. CDR3 sequence reads: CASSLRRGLYNEQFF. CDR3 nucleotide sequence: TGTGCCAGCAGCTTAAGGAGGGGGCTCTACAATGAGCAGTTCTTC.

The chain's CDR3 is CASSAGNRETQYF. The DNA for the CDR3 is TGTGCCAGCAGCGCCGGGAACCGCGAGACCCAGTACTTC. The V gene is TRBV7-6, the J gene TRBJ2-5; D perhaps matches TRBD2 (5 bases). CDR1 and CDR2 from the germline V gene are SGHVS and FNYEAQ. V lost 5 bases and J 5 bases, leaving 12 bases between the germline ends. The CDR3 has 13 amino acids.

The rearrangement joins TRBV2 to TRBJ2-1; D uncertain. V gave up 6 bases and J gave up 9 bases, with 15 bases separating them. Germline V gene sequence: CDR1 SNHLY, CDR2 FYNNEI. The CDR3 contains 13 residues. The CDR3 here is CASRGTFIIEQFF. For the CDR3, the DNA is TGTGCCAGCAGAGGAACCTTCATCATTGAGCAGTTCTTC.

V and J are TRBV7-6 and TRBJ2-1; no clear D gene. V lost 3 bases and J 0 bases, leaving 6 bases between the germline ends. In germline, CDR1 is SGHVS, CDR2 FNYEAQ. CDR3 size: 14 residues. For the CDR3, the DNA is TGTGCCAGCAGCTTTTACGGCTCCTACAATGAGCAGTTCTTC. Translating gives CASSFYGSYNEQFF.

The V and J genes are TRBV9 and TRBJ2-7; 8 positions match TRBD2. J gave up 7 bases and V 0 bases, and 9 bases lay outside the gene matches. The CDR3 totals 15 residues. Germline lookup yields CDR1 SGDLS and CDR2 YYNGEE. CDR3 nucleotide sequence: TGTGCCAGCAGCGTAGAGGTCGGGAGGGTGGGGGAGCAGTACTTC. Protein product: CASSVEVGRVGEQYF. Full variable domain (outside the CDR3, taken from reference TRBV9 and TRBJ2-7): DSGVTQTPKHLITATGQRVTLRCSPRSGDLSVYWYQQSLDQGLQFLIQYYNGEERAKGNILERFSAQQFPDLHSELNLSSLELGDSALYFCASSVEVGRVGEQYFGPGTRLTVT.

CDR3 coding DNA: TGTGCCAGCAGCGCTAAGCTAGCGGGGGGCGGAAATGAGCAGTTCTTC. This encodes CASSAKLAGGGNEQFF. The rearrangement links TRBV4-2 to TRBJ2-1, with TRBD2 matching over 11 bases. Germline CDR1 is LGHNA and CDR2 is YNFKEQ. This CDR3 has 16 residues. J lost 7 bases, V lost 5 bases, and 10 bases had no gene match.

The V and J genes are TRBV18 and TRBJ2-7; 9 bases match TRBD1. The CDR3 has 13 amino acids. J gave up 3 bases and V 6 bases, and 3 bases lay outside the gene matches. Germline lookup yields CDR1 KGHSH and CDR2 LQKENI. Here the CDR3 DNA reads TGTGCCAGCTCGCGGGGACAGGGCTACGAGCAGTACTTC. Residues: CASSRGQGYEQYF.

This rearrangement joins TRBV10-3 to TRBJ2-1, with 9 bases matching TRBD1. The CDR3 runs to 14 residues. With V trimmed by 4 bases and J by 7 bases, 5 bases remained unmatched. The germline gives CDR1 ENHRY, CDR2 SYGVKD. The CDR3, as DNA: TGTGCCATCAGTGGGGGGACAGGGCGAAATGAGCAGTTCTTC. Residues: CAISGGTGRNEQFF.

This clone has just a few counts. In the same sample, other DNA sequences code for this CDR3. The chain combines TRBV5-1 with TRBJ2-2, with 13 bases aligning to TRBD2. V was clipped by 4 bases and J by 5 bases; unmatched bases: 2. The CDR3 has 15 amino acids. Germline loops: CDR1 SGHRS, CDR2 YFSETQ. CDR3 sequence: CASSPGLAGTGELFF. The CDR3 DNA is TGCGCCAGCAGCCCGGGACTAGCGGGGACCGGGGAGCTGTTTTTT.

This rearrangement joins TRBV7-8 to TRBJ2-5, with TRBD2 matching 7 bases. Per the germline V gene, CDR1 is SGHVS and CDR2 is FQNEAQ. Trimming cost V 5 bases and J 3 bases; bases outside gene matches: 15. This CDR3 has 17 amino acids. The CDR3 here is CASSPPPIGTTKETQYF. The CDR3 DNA reads TGTGCCAGCAGCCCCCCGCCAATCGGGACTACGAAAGAGACCCAGTACTTC.

The rearrangement uses TRBV28 and TRBJ1-2, with D maybe TRBD1 (5 bases). Germline V lookup: CDR1 MDHEN, CDR2 SYDVKM. The CDR3 contains 13 residues. V was cut by 2 bases and J by 4 bases, with 8 bases left in between. CDR3 amino acids: CASSLRGPYGYTF. In DNA form, the CDR3 reads TGTGCCAGCAGTTTACGGGGACCCTATGGCTACACCTTC.